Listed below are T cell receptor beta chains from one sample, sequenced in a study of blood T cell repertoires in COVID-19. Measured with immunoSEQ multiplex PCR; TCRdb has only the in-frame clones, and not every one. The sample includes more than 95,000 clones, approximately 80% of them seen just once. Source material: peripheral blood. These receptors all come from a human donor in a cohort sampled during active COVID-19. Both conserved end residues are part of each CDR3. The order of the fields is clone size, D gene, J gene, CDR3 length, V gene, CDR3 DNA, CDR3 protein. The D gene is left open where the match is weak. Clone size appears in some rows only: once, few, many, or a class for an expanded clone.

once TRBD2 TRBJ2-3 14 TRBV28 TGTGCCAGCAGCTCGGGAGGGGTCACAGATACGCAGTATTTT CASSSGGVTDTQYF
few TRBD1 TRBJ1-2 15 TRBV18 TGTGCCAGCTCACCCTCCGGACAGGGGGCCTATGGCTACACCTTC CASSPSGQGAYGYTF
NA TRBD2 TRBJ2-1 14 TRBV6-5 TGTGCCACCAGCCCAGCGGGGGGGAACAATGAGCAGTTCTTC CATSPAGGNNEQFF
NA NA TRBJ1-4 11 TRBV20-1 TGCAGTGGAGCGGCCCAGGAAAAACTGTTTTTT CSGAAQEKLFF
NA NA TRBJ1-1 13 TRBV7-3 TGTGCCAGCTCCCTAGCACGGAACACTGAAGCTTTCTTT CASSLARNTEAFF
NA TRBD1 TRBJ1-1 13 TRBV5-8 TGTGCCAGCAGCTTCGACAGGGGCGCTGAAGCTTTCTTT CASSFDRGAEAFF
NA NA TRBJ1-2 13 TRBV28 TGTGCCAGCAGTCTCCCAGGGGCGAAAGGCTACACCTTC CASSLPGAKGYTF
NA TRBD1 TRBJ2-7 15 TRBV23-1 TGCGCCAGCAGTCACCTTACAGGGGGTGACGACGAGCAGTACTTC CASSHLTGGDDEQYF
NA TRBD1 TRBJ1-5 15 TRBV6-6 TGTGCCAGCAGTAAGGGACAGGGAGGTAATCAGCCCCAGCATTTT CASSKGQGGNQPQHF
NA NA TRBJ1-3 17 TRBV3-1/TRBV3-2 TGTGCCAGCAGCCAAGTAAGTCGGAGCTTCTCTGGAAACACCATATATTTT CASSQVSRSFSGNTIYF
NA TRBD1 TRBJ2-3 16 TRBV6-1 TGTGCCAGCAGTGATATGGACAGGGTAGGGACAGATACGCAGTATTTT CASSDMDRVGTDTQYF
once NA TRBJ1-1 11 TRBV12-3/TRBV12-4 TGTGCCAGCAGCCCAGGGGCTGAAGCTTTCTTT CASSPGAEAFF
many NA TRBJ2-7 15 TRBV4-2 TGTGCCAGCAGCCAAGAACCCGGGAGCACCTACGAGCAGTACTTC CASSQEPGSTYEQYF
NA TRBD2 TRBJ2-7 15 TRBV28 TGTGCCAGCAGCCCCGGGGGGGGACTAACCTACGAGCAGTACTTC CASSPGGGLTYEQYF
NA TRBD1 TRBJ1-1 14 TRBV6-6 TGTGCCAGCAGCAGACAGGGGAAGAACACTGAAGCTTTCTTT CASSRQGKNTEAFF
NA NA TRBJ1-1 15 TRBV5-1 TGCGCCAGCAGTCGGGGGGCTTCATGGGACACTGAAGCTTTCTTT CASSRGASWDTEAFF
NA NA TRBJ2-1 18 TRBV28 TGTGCCAGCAGTCTACCATACGGACTCACGAGACCCTACAATGAGCAGTTCTTC CASSLPYGLTRPYNEQFF
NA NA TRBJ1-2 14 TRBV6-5 TGTGCCAGCAGTTATTTCGGGGGGCGATTTGGCTACACCTTC CASSYFGGRFGYTF
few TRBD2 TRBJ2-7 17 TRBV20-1 TGCAGTGCTAGTGGGCTAGCGGGAGATCTCCCCATTTACGAGCAGTACTTC CSASGLAGDLPIYEQYF
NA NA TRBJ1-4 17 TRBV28 TGTGCCAGCAGCCTTGGCCAGGGGCATATTCGGGGTGAAAAACTGTTTTTT CASSLGQGHIRGEKLFF
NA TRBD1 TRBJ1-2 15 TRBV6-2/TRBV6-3 TGTGCCAGCAGTTATCAGAGGGGGCGCGAATTTGGCTACACCTTC CASSYQRGREFGYTF
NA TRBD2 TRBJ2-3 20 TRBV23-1 TGCGCCAGCAGTCAATCGGGCCGGACTAGCGGGACCCTCTCGCCAAATACGCAGTATTTT CASSQSGRTSGTLSPNTQYF